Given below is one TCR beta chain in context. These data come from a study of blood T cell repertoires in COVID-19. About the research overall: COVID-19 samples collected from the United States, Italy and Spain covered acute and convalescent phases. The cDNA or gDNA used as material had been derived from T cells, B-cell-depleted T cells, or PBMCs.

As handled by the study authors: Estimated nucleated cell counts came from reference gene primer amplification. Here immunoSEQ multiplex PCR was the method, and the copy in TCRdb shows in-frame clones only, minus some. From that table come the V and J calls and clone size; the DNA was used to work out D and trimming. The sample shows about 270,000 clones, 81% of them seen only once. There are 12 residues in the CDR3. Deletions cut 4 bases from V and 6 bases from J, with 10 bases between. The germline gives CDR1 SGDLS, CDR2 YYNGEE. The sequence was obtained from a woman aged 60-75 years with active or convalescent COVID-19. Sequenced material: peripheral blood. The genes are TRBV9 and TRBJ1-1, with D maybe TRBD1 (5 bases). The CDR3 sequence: CASSPGDAEAFF. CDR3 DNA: TGTGCCAGCAGCCCGGGGGACGCTGAAGCTTTCTTT. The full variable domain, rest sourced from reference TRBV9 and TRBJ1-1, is DSGVTQTPKHLITATGQRVTLRCSPRSGDLSVYWYQQSLDQGLQFLIQYYNGEERAKGNILERFSAQQFPDLHSELNLSSLELGDSALYFCASSPGDAEAFFGQGTRLTVV.